The rows below give T cell receptor beta chains drawn from one sample of a study of radiation and T cells in renal cell carcinoma. Repertoires were generated with immunoSEQ multiplex PCR, while TCRdb's copy carries only in-frame clones and drops some. Of 130,000 or so clones in the sample, nearly 90% were seen once. The specimen was blood, collected from a patient whose treatment included radiotherapy and nephrectomy. The receptor source for this set is a woman in her fifties or sixties with renal cell carcinoma. Each CDR3 is given with its conserved first and last residue. Fields, in order: J gene, V gene, CDR3 protein.

>TRBJ2-1|TRBV5-1
CASSLESGASNEQFF
>TRBJ2-2|TRBV9
CASSVGGTYANTGELFF
>TRBJ2-2|TRBV7-8
CASSRPWELAGADTGELFF
>TRBJ2-5|TRBV29-1
CSVDIPPGGQETQYF
>TRBJ1-3|TRBV6-6
CASSYDRGLGNTIYF
>TRBJ2-7|TRBV11-2
CASSSVRDTRGEQYF
>TRBJ2-5|TRBV7-2
CASSPRLAGGGGETQYF
>TRBJ1-6|TRBV6-5
CASSSRNSPLHF
>TRBJ2-1|TRBV10-3
CAISDRDRGYNEQFF
>TRBJ1-2|TRBV7-8
CASSYVRQGQGFGYTF
>TRBJ2-2|TRBV30
CAWSVGADTGELFF
>TRBJ2-7|TRBV4-2
CASSKGYEQYF
>TRBJ2-1|TRBV6-5
CASSYSGNEQFF
>TRBJ2-3|TRBV6-6
CASSYQESTDTQYF
>TRBJ2-3|TRBV5-1
CASSLDRRSSTDTQYF
>TRBJ2-1|TRBV6-1
CASQIRGQHNNEQFF